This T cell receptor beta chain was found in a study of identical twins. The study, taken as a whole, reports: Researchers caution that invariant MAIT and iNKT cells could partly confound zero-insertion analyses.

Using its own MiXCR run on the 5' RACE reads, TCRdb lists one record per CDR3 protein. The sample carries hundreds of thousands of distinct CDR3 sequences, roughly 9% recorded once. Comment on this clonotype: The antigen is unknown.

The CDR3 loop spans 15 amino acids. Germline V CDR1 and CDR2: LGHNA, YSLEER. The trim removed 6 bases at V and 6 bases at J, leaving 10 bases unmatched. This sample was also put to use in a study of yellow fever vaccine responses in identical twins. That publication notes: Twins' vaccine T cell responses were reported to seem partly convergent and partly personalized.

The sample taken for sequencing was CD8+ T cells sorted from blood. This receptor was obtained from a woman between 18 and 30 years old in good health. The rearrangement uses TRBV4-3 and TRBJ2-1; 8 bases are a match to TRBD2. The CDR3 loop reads CASRPTSAGGNEQFF. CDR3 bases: TGCGCCAGCAGGCCTACTAGCGCGGGGGGCAATGAGCAGTTCTTC.